This TCR beta chain is drawn from a study of Ad26.COV2.S vaccination and SARS-CoV-2 variants. Broader study findings: Breadth, reportedly substantial, characterized the spike-specific CD8+ and CD4+ T cell responses after vaccination.

Germline V lookup: CDR1 MNHEY, CDR2 SVGEGT. V dropped 0 bases and J dropped 2 bases, with 1 base sitting between them. There are 12 residues in the CDR3. Worth noting for this clone: Its target is not known.

Sample treatment: 19 received Ad26.COV2.S at low or high dose, single or two shots; about 5 received placebo; per-sample allocation not given. The study sampled participants on day 63 after the first vaccine or placebo injection. A Boston adult aged 18-55 years was the donor. Assay: immunoSEQ multiplex PCR; the TCRdb copy retains only in-frame clones and omits some. The sample lists around 300,000 clones, 80% to 90% occurring once. The receptor comes from a person aged 18-60 years who received the Ad26.COV2.S COVID-19 vaccine or a placebo. The gene calls are TRBV6-2 or TRBV6-3 and TRBJ1-1, with D unclear. The sample here was peripheral blood, taken in a trial of Ad26.COV2.S vaccine versus placebo. CDR3 in DNA: TGTGCCAGCAGTTACTCAAACACTGAAGCTTTCTTT. Translating it yields CASSYSNTEAFF.